This entry is about one TCR beta chain. TCRdb reprocessed the reads with MiXCR, giving one entry per CDR3 protein. Here the sample spans approximately 180,000 distinct CDR3 sequences, about 18% being singletons. This record belongs to a study of T cell repertoires in cytomegalovirus infection. The CDR3 loop spans 13 amino acids. Germline CDR1 is SGHVS and CDR2 is FNYEAQ. V shed 7 bases and J shed 2 bases, with 11 bases lying between them. The chain uses TRBV7-6 and TRBJ1-1; D call uncertain. Sequences were obtained from CD8+ T cells from PBMCs. The source is a human donor in good health (CMV status not recorded). Some clones in this sample may be carry-over from other donors' samples. This CDR3 is CASTNEENTEAFF. In DNA, the CDR3 is TGTGCCAGCACCAACGAGGAAAACACTGAAGCTTTCTTT.